This is a list of T cell receptor beta chains from one sample in a study of T cells in Graves' hyperthyroidism and ophthalmopathy. A single record per CDR3 protein comes from TCRdb applying MiXCR to the multiplex PCR reads. The data contain 490,000 or so distinct CDR3 sequences, around 15% of them singletons. Sequenced input: blood. These receptors originate from a woman aged 30 to 39 with Graves' ophthalmopathy. Both conserved end residues are part of each CDR3. A D gene is named only where the DNA matches it firmly. Rows may omit the clone size; those that give it use once, few, many or a size class.

TRBD1 TRBJ1-2 TRBV4-1 few TGCGCCAGCAGCCGACAGGGTTTTAGCTATGGCTACACCTTC CASSRQGFSYGYTF
. TRBJ2-1 TRBV12-3/TRBV12-4 . TGTGCCAGCAGTTTTGGAGCGCCCAATGAGCAGTTCTTC CASSFGAPNEQFF
. TRBJ1-1 TRBV19 few TGTGCCAGTAGTAGCCACAGGGTGAGGGTGAACACTGAAGCTTTCTTT CASSSHRVRVNTEAFF
. TRBJ2-5 TRBV7-9 many TGTGCCAGCAGCTTCGGACTGGAGACCCAGTACTTC CASSFGLETQYF
. TRBJ2-3 TRBV4-2 few TGTGCCAGCAGCCAAGGGCGGGAACTTTTCACAGATACGCAGTATTTT CASSQGRELFTDTQYF
. TRBJ2-7 TRBV30 few TGTGCCTGGGCTACAGGGTACTCGTACGAGCAGTACTTC CAWATGYSYEQYF
. TRBJ1-5 TRBV15 . TGTGCCACCAGCTTATGGACTAGTCAGCCCCAGCATTTT CATSLWTSQPQHF
. TRBJ2-7 TRBV12-3/TRBV12-4 many TGTGCCAGCAGTTTAGCAGGCTTGACTATGGAGCAGTACTTC CASSLAGLTMEQYF
. TRBJ2-1 TRBV7-9 . TGTGCCGTTACCCCGGGTCGGGAGCAGTTCTTC CAVTPGREQFF
. TRBJ2-7 TRBV7-2 many TGTGCCAGCAGCCCCCAGGGACCTAAAGCACTGGAGCAGTACTTC CASSPQGPKALEQYF
. TRBJ2-2 TRBV5-1 . TGCGCCAGCAGCATTTTAGCGATCGGGGAGCTGTTTTTT CASSILAIGELFF
TRBD2 TRBJ2-1 TRBV7-2 many TGTGCCAGCAGCGAGGGACTAGCGGACAATGAGCAGTTCTTC CASSEGLADNEQFF
. TRBJ2-3 TRBV4-3 . TGCGCCAGCTCGGGTTTGGGCACAGATACGCAGTATTTT CASSGLGTDTQYF
. TRBJ2-5 TRBV7-6 few TGTGCCGGCAGTCCTAACCCCGGACGGGTACAAGAGACCCAGTACTTC CAGSPNPGRVQETQYF
TRBD1 TRBJ1-1 TRBV28 many TGTGCCAGCAGGACAGGGGGCCACACTGAAGCTTTCTTT CASRTGGHTEAFF
TRBD2 TRBJ2-3 TRBV10-3 many TGTGCCATCAGTGACGCCAGTAGCGGGGGCACAGATACGCAGTATTTT CAISDASSGGTDTQYF
. TRBJ1-5 TRBV19 . TGTGCCAGTAGTATAGATCCGGGGTCCAATCAGCCCCAGCATTTT CASSIDPGSNQPQHF
TRBD1 TRBJ1-5 TRBV29-1 many TGCAGCGTTGTGGGACAGGTCCTACGGGGGTATCAGCCCCAGCATTTT CSVVGQVLRGYQPQHF
. TRBJ1-1 TRBV14 . TGTGCCAGCAGCCAAGATCCCGGAGCGAATGAAGCTTTCTTT CASSQDPGANEAFF
. TRBJ2-1 TRBV7-3 . TGTGCCAGCAGCACTACGTTCGGTTGGAGAGGGCCGGCCAGTGAGCAGTTCTTC CASSTTFGWRGPASEQFF
. TRBJ2-3 TRBV27 many TGTGCCAGCAGTTTATCAGGCGGGATGGGGGATACGCAGTATTTT CASSLSGGMGDTQYF
TRBD1 TRBJ2-1 TRBV24-1 few TGTGCCACCAGTGATTCCCCCGGGACAGGGTATGAGCAGTTCTTC CATSDSPGTGYEQFF
. TRBJ1-1 TRBV7-3 many TGTGCCAGCGCTGAGTTTCGGACACAGAACACTGAAGCTTTCTTT CASAEFRTQNTEAFF
TRBD1 TRBJ2-1 TRBV15 . TGTGCCACCAGCAGCGAGACAGGGAGATACAATGAGCAGTTCTTC CATSSETGRYNEQFF
. TRBJ1-5 TRBV6-1 . TGTGCCAGCACGCAGGGGCTGAGAAATCAGCCCCAGCATTTT CASTQGLRNQPQHF
TRBD1 TRBJ2-7 TRBV29-1 . TGCAGCGCCCACGGGACAGGGGTTTACGAGCAGTACTTC CSAHGTGVYEQYF
. TRBJ1-6 TRBV6-5 few TGTGCCAGCAGTTACTCGACAGCCTCCTCACCCCTCCACTTT CASSYSTASSPLHF
. TRBJ2-2 TRBV10-3 few TGTGCCACAACGCTCGGGACGAACACCGGGGAGCTGTTTTTT CATTLGTNTGELFF
. TRBJ1-4 TRBV5-1 many TGCGCCAGCAGCCCGCTTGCAACTAATGAAAAACTGTTTTTT CASSPLATNEKLFF
TRBD1 TRBJ2-2 TRBV7-9 few TGTGCCAGCAGCCCCGATAGGGACAGAGCGAACACCGGGGAGCTGTTTTTT CASSPDRDRANTGELFF
TRBD1 TRBJ1-1 TRBV20-1 many TGCACCCAGACAGGGCCCAACACTGAAGCTTTCTTT CTQTGPNTEAFF
. TRBJ2-3 TRBV11-3 many TGTGCCAGCAGCTTAGATTCCCTCACAGATACGCAGTATTTT CASSLDSLTDTQYF